The clone carrying this TCR beta chain was counted only a few times. Its antigen is currently unknown. 5'RACE primed at constant segments yielded TCR alpha and TCR beta cDNA libraries bearing sample barcodes and UMIs. MiXCR, applied by TCRdb to the 5' RACE reads, yields one record per CDR3 protein. This sample has about 350,000 distinct CDR3 sequences, with roughly an eighth found just once. This record comes from a study of T-cell memory formation after mild COVID-19. Across the whole study: The two donors had largely donor-specific TCR clusters.

Regarding the study as a whole: Clones that contracted clustered mainly in CM and EM if CD4+ and in EMRA if CD8+.

Sequencing was performed on PBMCs or a T cell subset sorted from them (not recorded which). The TCR comes from a man between 18 and 35 years old who had mild COVID-19 (a few samples of this study predate the infection). Cell type and time point are not known.

In DNA, the CDR3 is TGCGCCAGCAGCAGAGGACAGGGCGGAAGCATTCAGTACTTC. It is translated as CASSRGQGGSIQYF. The chain joins TRBV5-1 to TRBJ2-4; 8 bases are a match to TRBD1. The CDR3 spans 14 residues. V was pared by 4 bases and J by 9 bases, with 9 bases of the junction left unmatched. The germline CDR1 and CDR2 sequences are SGHRS and YFSETQ.